Listed below are T cell receptor beta chains from one sample, sequenced in a study of T-cell reconstitution after alpha-beta-depleted transplantation in children. TCRdb reprocessed the PCR reads via MiXCR and lists one record per CDR3 protein. The sample shows just under 150,000 distinct CDR3 sequences, 8.5% to 10% of them seen only once. This material consisted of PBMCs, mostly from graft donor cells, taken 180 days after TCRalphabeta/CD19-depleted stem cell transplant. The receptors shown here come from a female patient aged 2 to 10 who had a stem cell transplant for congenital amegakaryocytic thrombocytopenia, so the T cells may come from the graft donor. Both conserved end residues are part of each CDR3. A D gene is named only where the DNA matches it firmly. Clone size is not always given. Where it is, it says once, few, many or a class for expanded clones.

many | TRBJ2-1 | . | TRBV20-1 | TGCAGTGCTTCGAGGAGCGGAGCCCTATCCAATGAGCAGTTCTTC | CSASRSGALSNEQFF
many | TRBJ2-3 | . | TRBV5-1 | TGCGCCAGCAGGAGGGACACCGTCTCCACAGATACGCAGTATTTT | CASRRDTVSTDTQYF
few | TRBJ2-2 | . | TRBV28 | TGTGCCAGCAGTTTCCCACTCCAGAACACCGGGGAGCTGTTTTTT | CASSFPLQNTGELFF
few | TRBJ1-1 | . | TRBV15 | TGTGCCACCAGCAGCCGACCTAGGACGGCCGCGAGGGGAAACACTGAAGCTTTCTTT | CATSSRPRTAARGNTEAFF
many | TRBJ1-5 | TRBD1 | TRBV12-3/TRBV12-4 | TGTGCCAGCAGTTTAGGGCCGGGACAGGGGGCCCCGCATTTT | CASSLGPGQGAPHF
many | TRBJ1-2 | . | TRBV6-5 | TGTGCCAGCGGACCAGGAGCAGGCTACACCTTC | CASGPGAGYTF
many | TRBJ2-7 | . | TRBV5-1 | TGCGCCAGCAGCTTGGACGGCGGGCGGGATTCCGCGCAGTACTTC | CASSLDGGRDSAQYF
many | TRBJ1-2 | . | TRBV28 | TGTGCCAGCAGTCCCCCCGGGTTCTATGGCTACACCTTC | CASSPPGFYGYTF
. | TRBJ2-3 | TRBD2 | TRBV5-1 | TGCGCCAGCAGCCTCCTGACTAGCGCCTCAGATACGCAGTATTTT | CASSLLTSASDTQYF
few | TRBJ2-6 | . | TRBV7-3 | TGTGCCAGCAGCACACGTCCTAAGAACTCTGGGGCCAACGTCCTGACTTTC | CASSTRPKNSGANVLTF
many | TRBJ2-1 | TRBD2 | TRBV12-3/TRBV12-4 | TGTGCCAGCAGCGGGCAGACTAGCGGGGGGGGGAATGAGCAGTTCTTC | CASSGQTSGGGNEQFF
few | TRBJ2-1 | . | TRBV30 | TGTGCCTGGGGAAGGGCCCTTATGGGGGATGAGCAGTTCTTC | CAWGRALMGDEQFF
many | TRBJ2-7 | . | TRBV11-2 | TGTGCCAGCAGCTTAGTTAGGACACCCTACGAGCAGTACTTC | CASSLVRTPYEQYF
few | TRBJ2-5 | TRBD1 | TRBV2 | TGTGCCACCGGACAGGGGGTAGGGACCCAGTACTTC | CATGQGVGTQYF
many | TRBJ1-2 | . | TRBV20-1 | TGCAGTGCTGGGACAAATAACTATGGCTACACCTTC | CSAGTNNYGYTF
many | TRBJ2-7 | TRBD2 | TRBV10-3 | TGTGCCATCAAGGGAGCGGGAGGGCCTCGCGAGCAGTACTTC | CAIKGAGGPREQYF
few | TRBJ2-7 | TRBD2 | TRBV7-2 | TGTGCCAGCAGCTTAGCGCCGGGACTAGCGACCGAGCAGTACTTC | CASSLAPGLATEQYF
. | TRBJ1-2 | . | TRBV3-1 | TGTGCCAGCAGCCAAGGGGGACCAGGATTTAACTATGGCTACACCTTC | CASSQGGPGFNYGYTF
few | TRBJ1-3 | . | TRBV5-6 | TGTGCCAGCAGGGACCGGAGCTCTGGAAACACCATATATTTT | CASRDRSSGNTIYF
many | TRBJ2-2 | TRBD2 | TRBV3-1 | TGTGCCAGCAGCCCGAGACTAGCAAGGTCGACCGGGGAGCTGTTTTTT | CASSPRLARSTGELFF
many | TRBJ2-5 | TRBD1 | TRBV28 | TGTGCCAGCAGTCCGGCCCCGGGACAGGGGCCAGAGACCCAGTACTTC | CASSPAPGQGPETQYF
few | TRBJ1-1 | . | TRBV27 | TGTGCCAGCAGTTTACACGAACAGGGCACTGAAGCTTTCTTT | CASSLHEQGTEAFF
. | TRBJ2-5 | . | TRBV19 | TGTGCCAGTAGTATTTTTGGGAGGGAGACCCAGTACTTC | CASSIFGRETQYF
few | TRBJ2-7 | TRBD2 | TRBV12-3/TRBV12-4 | TGTGCCAGCAGTTTGGGAAGCGGGGCTTTCTACGAGCAGTACTTC | CASSLGSGAFYEQYF
few | TRBJ1-1 | TRBD1 | TRBV30 | TGTGCCTGGACCAGACAGGGCAACACTGAAGCTTTCTTT | CAWTRQGNTEAFF
few | TRBJ1-6 | . | TRBV4-2 | TGTGCCAGCAGCCAAGGGGAAGCCTCACCCCTCCACTTT | CASSQGEASPLHF